Detailed here is one T cell receptor (beta chain). Its matching antigen is unknown. This sample is part of a study of vaccination and CD4 T cells after COVID-19. Study-wide context: Four females and six males made up the convalescents, two of whom were Hispanic. Overlapping SARS-CoV-2, HCoV-NL63, HCoV-OC43 and HCoV-229E spike peptides stimulated the cells.

The trim removed 5 bases at V and 4 bases at J, leaving 6 bases unmatched. Germline assignment: CDR1 SGHTA and CDR2 FQGNSA. The CDR3 covers 14 residues. Treatment indicated: approximately 9-day PBMC culture with coronavirus spike peptide pools or control peptides (ViraFEST assay). Wells contained around 2 million PBMCs each, and these were cultured with about 10 IU/ml IL-2 and about 10 ug/ml peptide pools. The study sequenced cultured CD4+ T cell DNA using the Oncomine TCR Beta short-read assay. MiXCR was run by TCRdb on the PCR reads, yielding one entry per CDR3 protein. The sample contains 9,000 to 9,500 distinct CDR3 sequences, about three fifths of which appear only once. Study outcomes and limitations: Relatively few convalescent patients and no early post-infection timepoints were analyzed.

J is TRBJ2-7 and V is TRBV7-2; TRBD1 matches 9 bases. The receptor was isolated from a human donor who had recovered from COVID-19. The sequencing input was CD4+ T cells from blood, cultured in vitro. Here the CDR3 DNA reads TGTGCCAGCAGCACCGGACAGGGGAAGTACGAGCAGTACTTC. Amino acid sequence: CASSTGQGKYEQYF. The full variable domain, rest sourced from reference TRBV7-2 and TRBJ2-7, is GAGVSQSPSNKVTEKGKDVELRCDPISGHTALYWYRQSLGQGLEFLIYFQGNSAPDKSGLPSDRFSAERTGGSVSTLTIQRTQQEDSAVYLCASSTGQGKYEQYFGPGTRLTVT.